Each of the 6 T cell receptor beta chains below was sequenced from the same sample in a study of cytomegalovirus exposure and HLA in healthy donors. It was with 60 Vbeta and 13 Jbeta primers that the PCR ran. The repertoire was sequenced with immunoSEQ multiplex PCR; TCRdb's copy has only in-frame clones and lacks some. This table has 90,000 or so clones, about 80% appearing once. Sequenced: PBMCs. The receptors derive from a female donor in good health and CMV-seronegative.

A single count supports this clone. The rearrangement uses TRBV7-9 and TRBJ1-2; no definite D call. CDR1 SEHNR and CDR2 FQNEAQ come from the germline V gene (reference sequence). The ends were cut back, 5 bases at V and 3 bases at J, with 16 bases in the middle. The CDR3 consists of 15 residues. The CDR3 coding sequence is TGTGCCAGCAGCCCCGATGCCCCGGTAGACTATGGCTACACCTTC. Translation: CASSPDAPVDYGYTF.

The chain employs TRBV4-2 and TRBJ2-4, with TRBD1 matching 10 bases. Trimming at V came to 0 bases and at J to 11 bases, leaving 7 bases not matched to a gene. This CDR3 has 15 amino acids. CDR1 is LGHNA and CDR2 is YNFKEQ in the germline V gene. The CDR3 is CASSQDPPGQGLQYF. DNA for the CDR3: TGTGCCAGCAGCCAAGATCCCCCGGGACAGGGGCTTCAGTACTTC.

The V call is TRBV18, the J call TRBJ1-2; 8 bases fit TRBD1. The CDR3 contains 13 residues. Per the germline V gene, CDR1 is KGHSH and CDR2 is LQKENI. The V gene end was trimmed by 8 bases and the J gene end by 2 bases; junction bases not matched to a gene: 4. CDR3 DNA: TGTGCCAGCGTGACAGGGGAAAACTATGGCTACACCTTC. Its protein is CASVTGENYGYTF. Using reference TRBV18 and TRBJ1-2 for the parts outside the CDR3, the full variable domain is NAGVMQNPRHLVRRRGQEARLRCSPMKGHSHVYWYRQLPEEGLKFMVYLQKENIIDESGMPKERFSAEFPKEGPSILRIQQVVRGDSAAYFCASVTGENYGYTFGSGTRLTVV.

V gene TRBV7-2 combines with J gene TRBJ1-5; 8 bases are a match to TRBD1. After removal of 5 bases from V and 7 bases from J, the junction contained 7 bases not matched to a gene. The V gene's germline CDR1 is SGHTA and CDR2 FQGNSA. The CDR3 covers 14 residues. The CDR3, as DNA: TGTGCCAGCAGCATCCGACAGGGGAAACAGCCCCAGCATTTT. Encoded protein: CASSIRQGKQPQHF. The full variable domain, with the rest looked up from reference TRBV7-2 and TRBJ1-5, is GAGVSQSPSNKVTEKGKDVELRCDPISGHTALYWYRQSLGQGLEFLIYFQGNSAPDKSGLPSDRFSAERTGGSVSTLTIQRTQQEDSAVYLCASSIRQGKQPQHFGDGTRLSIL.

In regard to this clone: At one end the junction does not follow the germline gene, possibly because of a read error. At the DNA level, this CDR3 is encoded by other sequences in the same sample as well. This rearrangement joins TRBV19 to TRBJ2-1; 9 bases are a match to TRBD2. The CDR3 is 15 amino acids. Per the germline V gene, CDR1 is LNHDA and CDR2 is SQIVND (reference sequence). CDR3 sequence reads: CASSIGAGGLNEQFF. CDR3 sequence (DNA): TGCGCCAGTAGTATAGGAGCGGGGGGTCTCAATGAGCAGTTCTTC.

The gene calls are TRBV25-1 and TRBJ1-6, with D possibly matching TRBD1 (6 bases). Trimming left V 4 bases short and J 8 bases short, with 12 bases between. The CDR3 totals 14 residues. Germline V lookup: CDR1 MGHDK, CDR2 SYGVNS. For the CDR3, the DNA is TGTGCCAGCAGTGGGGTCGGGGGGCATTCACCCCTCCACTTT. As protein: CASSGVGGHSPLHF.